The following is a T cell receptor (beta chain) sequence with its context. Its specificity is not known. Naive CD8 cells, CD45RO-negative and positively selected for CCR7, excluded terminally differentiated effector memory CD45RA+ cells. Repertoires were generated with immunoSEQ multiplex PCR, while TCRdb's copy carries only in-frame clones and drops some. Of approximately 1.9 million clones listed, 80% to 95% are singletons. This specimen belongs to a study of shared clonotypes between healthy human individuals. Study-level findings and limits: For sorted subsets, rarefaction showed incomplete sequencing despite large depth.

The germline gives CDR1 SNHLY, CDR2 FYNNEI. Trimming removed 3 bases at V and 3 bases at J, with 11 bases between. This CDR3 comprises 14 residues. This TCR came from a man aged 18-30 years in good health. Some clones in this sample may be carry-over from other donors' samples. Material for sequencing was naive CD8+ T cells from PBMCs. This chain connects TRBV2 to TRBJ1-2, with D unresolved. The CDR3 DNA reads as TGTGCCAGCAGTGATTTTGGCGGAGACTATGGCTACACCTTC. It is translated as CASSDFGGDYGYTF.